A selection of T cell receptor beta chains follows, all from one sample in a study of blood T cell repertoires in COVID-19. The data were produced by immunoSEQ multiplex PCR, yet TCRdb's version contains in-frame clones alone and is incomplete. Here the sample spans about 180,000 clones, about 84% being singletons. Source material: peripheral blood. The receptors stem from a human donor in a cohort sampled during active COVID-19. The CDR3 runs from the conserved cysteine through the conserved F or W. Size is stated for part of the rows, as once, few or many counts, or as a class when the clone is expanded.

clone_size: NA; v_call: TRBV5-4; j_call: TRBJ2-1; cdr3_aa: CASSFQGSNEQFF
clone_size: NA; v_call: TRBV29-1; j_call: TRBJ1-2; cdr3_aa: CSVAVGQGGGYTF
clone_size: NA; v_call: TRBV12-3/TRBV12-4; j_call: TRBJ1-2; cdr3_aa: CASGRDRIYGYTF
clone_size: NA; v_call: TRBV10-1; j_call: TRBJ2-7; cdr3_aa: CASSESRTGSYEQYF
clone_size: NA; v_call: TRBV10-2; j_call: TRBJ2-7; cdr3_aa: CASSERGRSLYEQYF
clone_size: few; v_call: TRBV9; j_call: TRBJ1-2; cdr3_aa: CASSPDRARGYTF
clone_size: NA; v_call: TRBV10-2; j_call: TRBJ1-2; cdr3_aa: CASSTGYGYTF
clone_size: NA; v_call: TRBV19; j_call: TRBJ1-2; cdr3_aa: CASSMRTGNYGYTF
clone_size: few; v_call: TRBV15; j_call: TRBJ1-1; cdr3_aa: CATSRDRNTEAFF
clone_size: NA; v_call: TRBV5-8; j_call: TRBJ1-6; cdr3_aa: CASSLSWQGVSPLHF
clone_size: once; v_call: TRBV9; j_call: TRBJ1-3; cdr3_aa: CASSRRDSRNTIYF
clone_size: NA; v_call: TRBV4-1; j_call: TRBJ1-3; cdr3_aa: CASSPIQGSGNTIYF
clone_size: NA; v_call: TRBV3-1/TRBV3-2; j_call: TRBJ2-5; cdr3_aa: CASSQDTSGGMTQYF
clone_size: NA; v_call: TRBV29-1; j_call: TRBJ1-1; cdr3_aa: CSVEVDGQGGTEAFF
clone_size: once; v_call: TRBV20-1; j_call: TRBJ1-2; cdr3_aa: CSASDQGAFGGYTF
clone_size: NA; v_call: TRBV11-1; j_call: TRBJ2-3; cdr3_aa: CATLGGTDTQYF
clone_size: few; v_call: TRBV2; j_call: TRBJ2-7; cdr3_aa: CASSVGRGASYEQYF